The rows below give T cell receptor beta chains drawn from one sample of a study of blood T cell repertoires in COVID-19. TCRdb's copy holds only in-frame clones and misses some; the assay was immunoSEQ multiplex PCR. The repertoire includes tens of thousands of clones, 85% to 90% of them detected once, and more than 13% sits in the top ten. Sequenced: peripheral blood. Source of these receptors: a human donor with active COVID-19. The donor label of this sample is uncertain. The CDR3 runs from the conserved cysteine through the conserved F or W. A D gene is named only where the DNA matches it firmly. Rows give clone size only sometimes, using once, few, many, or a class for an expanded clone.

d_call	clone_size	cdr3_length	v_call	j_call	cdr3_nt	cdr3_aa
TRBD1	NA	16	TRBV18	TRBJ1-1	TGTGCCAGCTCACCTAATACCGACAGGGTACACACTGAAGCTTTCTTT	CASSPNTDRVHTEAFF
NA	NA	15	TRBV6-2/TRBV6-3	TRBJ2-3	TGTGCCAGCAGTAGTATAAGTAGGCGGACAGATACGCAGTATTTT	CASSSISRRTDTQYF
TRBD2	NA	14	TRBV29-1	TRBJ2-5	TGCAGCGTTTCACGGGGGGGAAATCCAGAGACCCAGTACTTC	CSVSRGGNPETQYF
NA	NA	14	TRBV29-1	TRBJ1-1	TGCAGTGCGAGGGAGAACTCAGTGAACACTGAAGCTTTCTTT	CSARENSVNTEAFF
TRBD2	NA	15	TRBV7-9	TRBJ2-5	TGTGCCAGCAGACCCGGGACTAGCGGGGTGGAGACCCAGTACTTC	CASRPGTSGVETQYF
NA	NA	12	TRBV7-2	TRBJ2-5	TGTGCCAGCAGCCCCATTCTAGGGACCCAGTACTTC	CASSPILGTQYF
NA	NA	15	TRBV6-6	TRBJ2-7	TGTGCCAGCAGTTACTCAGGATCAGGGTCCTACGAGCAGTACTTC	CASSYSGSGSYEQYF
TRBD1	NA	16	TRBV6-5	TRBJ1-2	TGTGCCAGCAGTTACTCGTATCGGACAGGGTTCTATGGCTACACCTTC	CASSYSYRTGFYGYTF
NA	NA	13	TRBV7-2	TRBJ1-3	TGTGCCAGCAGCTTAGGCGGTGGAAACACCATATATTTT	CASSLGGGNTIYF
TRBD1	NA	17	TRBV24-1	TRBJ2-3	TGTGCCACCAGTGACCGGACAGGGTTAGGGGGGACAGATACGCAGTATTTT	CATSDRTGLGGTDTQYF
TRBD1	few	17	TRBV10-3	TRBJ1-2	TGTGCCATCAGTGACGGGACAGGGACCACAGCTAACTATGGCTACACCTTC	CAISDGTGTTANYGYTF
TRBD1	NA	15	TRBV18	TRBJ1-1	TGTGCCAGCTCACCATCCGGGACAGTCATCGGGGGAGCTTTCTTT	CASSPSGTVIGGAFF
NA	once	15	TRBV5-1	TRBJ2-7	TGCGCCAGCAGCTCTTCCGATAGCACTGCCTACGAGCAGTACTTC	CASSSSDSTAYEQYF
TRBD1	NA	15	TRBV5-1	TRBJ2-7	TGCGCCAGCAGCTTGGGGGGGACAGGCCGTTACGAGCAGTACTTC	CASSLGGTGRYEQYF
NA	once	13	TRBV3-1/TRBV3-2	TRBJ1-2	TGTGCCAGCAGCCTTGGGCAGGGGTATGGCTACACCTTC	CASSLGQGYGYTF
TRBD1	NA	14	TRBV5-6	TRBJ2-7	TGTGCCAGCAGCTTGGGACAGGGGGCAAGCGAGCAGTACTTC	CASSLGQGASEQYF
NA	NA	21	TRBV19	TRBJ1-5	TGTGCCAGTAGTATAGGTACGACGAGGACAGAGGGCTTACATAGCAATCAGCCCCAGCATTTT	CASSIGTTRTEGLHSNQPQHF
TRBD2	NA	15	TRBV4-1	TRBJ2-3	TGCGCCATTATCGCGGGGGGGACTTACACAGATACGCAGTATTTT	CAIIAGGTYTDTQYF
NA	NA	13	TRBV27	TRBJ2-7	TGTGCCAGCAGTTTGACAGGTGGCTACGAGCAGTACTTC	CASSLTGGYEQYF
TRBD1	NA	14	TRBV29-1	TRBJ1-2	TGCAGCGTCGTCGAGGGGGACAGGGATCCTGGCTACACCTTC	CSVVEGDRDPGYTF
NA	NA	15	TRBV5-3	TRBJ2-3	TGTGCCCGGGGGACAGCGAGTCTTAGCACAGATACGCAGTATTTT	CARGTASLSTDTQYF
NA	NA	14	TRBV5-5	TRBJ2-2	TGTGCCAGCAGCTCCTTTAGGAGCACCGGGGAGCTGTTTTTT	CASSSFRSTGELFF
NA	NA	13	TRBV29-1	TRBJ1-1	TGCAGCGTTCAGCAGGGGATTGTCACTGAAGCTTTCTTT	CSVQQGIVTEAFF
TRBD2	once	15	TRBV5-1	TRBJ2-5	TGCGCCAGCTGTTCGGGGCGGGGGGCGGGGGAGACCCAGTACTTC	CASCSGRGAGETQYF
NA	large	17	TRBV4-1	TRBJ2-5	TGCGCCAGCAGCCAGACGTCGGGGCGGGGTTACCAAGAGACCCAGTACTTC	CASSQTSGRGYQETQYF
TRBD1	NA	14	TRBV6-2/TRBV6-3	TRBJ1-2	TGTGCCAGCAGCCCACAGGGGGCTCTGCATGGCTACACCTTC	CASSPQGALHGYTF
TRBD1	NA	15	TRBV5-1	TRBJ1-1	TGCGCCAGCAGTTCTAGGGACAGCATGAACACTGAAGCTTTCTTT	CASSSRDSMNTEAFF
NA	NA	12	TRBV6-6	TRBJ2-1	TGTGCCAGCGCCATACAGGGAAATGAGCAGTTCTTC	CASAIQGNEQFF
TRBD2	NA	14	TRBV5-1	TRBJ2-3	TGCGCCAGCAGCTCGGGACTAGCGGGGGATACGCAGTATTTT	CASSSGLAGDTQYF
NA	NA	14	TRBV24-1	TRBJ2-2	TGTGCCACCAGTGCAGGGGATGGATCCGGGGAGCTGTTTTTT	CATSAGDGSGELFF
TRBD2	NA	14	TRBV10-3	TRBJ2-3	TGTGCCATCAAGGGTGGACTAGCGACAGATACGCAGTATTTT	CAIKGGLATDTQYF
NA	few	15	TRBV6-6	TRBJ1-2	TGTGCCAGCAATCCGACGGGACAACCGAACTATGGCTACACCTTC	CASNPTGQPNYGYTF
TRBD2	NA	15	TRBV6-1	TRBJ2-1	TGTGCCAGCAGTGATTTAGCGGGGGGGGCCAATGAGCAGTTCTTC	CASSDLAGGANEQFF
TRBD1	few	17	TRBV9	TRBJ1-6	TGTGCCAGCAGCGCCCGAAGGGGACAGGGGGCTGATTCACCCCTCCACTTT	CASSARRGQGADSPLHF
TRBD2	once	15	TRBV6-6	TRBJ2-5	TGTGCCAGCAGTATAGGCGGGGGAAGGCAAGAGACCCAGTACTTC	CASSIGGGRQETQYF
NA	NA	12	TRBV19	TRBJ1-2	TGTGCCAGTATAGGACAATCATATGGCTACACCTTC	CASIGQSYGYTF
TRBD2	NA	16	TRBV9	TRBJ2-7	TGTGCCAGCAGCGTAGACTCCAGCGGGGGAACCTACGAGCAGTACTTC	CASSVDSSGGTYEQYF
NA	NA	13	TRBV29-1	TRBJ2-3	TGCAGCGTCGCCGGTCGGCGGGGAGATACGCAGTATTTT	CSVAGRRGDTQYF
TRBD1	NA	15	TRBV13	TRBJ1-4	TGTGCCAGCAGCCCCTCGACAGGGGTTAATGAAAAACTGTTTTTT	CASSPSTGVNEKLFF
TRBD1	NA	12	TRBV6-2/TRBV6-3	TRBJ1-1	TGTGCCAGCAGTTACCTAGGACAGGGGAGGCTCTTT	CASSYLGQGRLF
TRBD1	NA	16	TRBV19	TRBJ2-5	TGTGCCAGTAGTACGCCGGGACAGGGTACGAGTGGGACCCAGTACTTC	CASSTPGQGTSGTQYF
NA	NA	17	TRBV4-1	TRBJ2-7	TGCGCCAGCAGCCAAGATATCTTCGCTGGGCAGGGCTACGAGCAGTACTTC	CASSQDIFAGQGYEQYF
TRBD1	NA	16	TRBV7-8	TRBJ1-2	TGTGCCAGTCAACCGGGACAGCATGGAACTAACTATGGCTACACCTTC	CASQPGQHGTNYGYTF
NA	once	15	TRBV25-1	TRBJ1-4	TGTGCCAGCAGTGAATTCGGCGGGGTCGGTGAAAAACTGTTTTTT	CASSEFGGVGEKLFF
NA	NA	15	TRBV19	TRBJ1-4	TGTGCCAGTAGGAGCAAAGAGGGCGCTAATGAAAAACTGTTTTTT	CASRSKEGANEKLFF